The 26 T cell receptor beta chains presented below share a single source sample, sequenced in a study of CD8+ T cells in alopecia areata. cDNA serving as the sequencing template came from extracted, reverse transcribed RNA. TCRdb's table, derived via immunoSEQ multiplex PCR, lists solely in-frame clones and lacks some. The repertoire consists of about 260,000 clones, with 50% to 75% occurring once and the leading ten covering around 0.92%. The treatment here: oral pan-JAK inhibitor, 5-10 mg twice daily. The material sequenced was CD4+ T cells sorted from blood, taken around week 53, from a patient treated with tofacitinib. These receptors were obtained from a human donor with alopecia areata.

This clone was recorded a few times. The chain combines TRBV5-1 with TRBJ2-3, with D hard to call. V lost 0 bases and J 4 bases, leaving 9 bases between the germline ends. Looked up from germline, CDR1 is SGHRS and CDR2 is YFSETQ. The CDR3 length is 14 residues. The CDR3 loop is CASSLAGHSDTQYF. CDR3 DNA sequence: TGCGCCAGCAGCTTGGCAGGCCACTCAGATACGCAGTATTTT.

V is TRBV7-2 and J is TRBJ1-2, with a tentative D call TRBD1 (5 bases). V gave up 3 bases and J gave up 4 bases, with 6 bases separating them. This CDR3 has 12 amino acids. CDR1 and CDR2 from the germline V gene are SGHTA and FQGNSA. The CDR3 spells CASSFGAYGYTF. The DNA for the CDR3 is TGTGCCAGCAGCTTCGGGGCCTATGGCTACACCTTC.

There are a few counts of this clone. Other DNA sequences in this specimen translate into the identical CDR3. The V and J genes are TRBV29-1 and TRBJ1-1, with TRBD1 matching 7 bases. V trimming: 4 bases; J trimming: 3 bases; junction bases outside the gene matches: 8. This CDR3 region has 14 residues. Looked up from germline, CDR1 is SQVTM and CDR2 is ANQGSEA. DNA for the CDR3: TGCAGCGTTGCCTTGACAGGGTTGGACACTGAAGCTTTCTTT. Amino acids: CSVALTGLDTEAFF.

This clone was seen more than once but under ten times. The CDR3 reads CASSQLDRPNGEQYF. The CDR3 coding sequence is TGCGCCAGCAGCCAATTGGACAGGCCAAATGGCGAGCAGTACTTC. This chain connects TRBV4-1 to TRBJ2-7, with TRBD1 matching over 7 bases. V lost 2 bases to trimming and J lost 6 bases; unmatched junction nucleotides: 10. The germline gives CDR1 MGHRA, CDR2 YSYEKL. The CDR3 sequence is 15 residues long.

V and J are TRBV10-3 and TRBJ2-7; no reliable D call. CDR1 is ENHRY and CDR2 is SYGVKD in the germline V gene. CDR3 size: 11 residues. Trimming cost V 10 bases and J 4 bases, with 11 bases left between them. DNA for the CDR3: TGTGCCACGGGCCTTTTGTACGAGCAGTACTTC. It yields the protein CATGLLYEQYF.

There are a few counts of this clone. CDR3 DNA sequence: TGTGCCAGCAGTGAAGACAGGGTGGACACTGAAGCTTTCTTT. Translated: CASSEDRVDTEAFF. This chain links TRBV2 with TRBJ1-1, with a weak D call TRBD1 (6 bases). V lost 1 base and J 3 bases, leaving 9 bases between the germline ends. CDR1 is SNHLY and CDR2 is FYNNEI in the germline V gene. This CDR3 contains 14 residues.

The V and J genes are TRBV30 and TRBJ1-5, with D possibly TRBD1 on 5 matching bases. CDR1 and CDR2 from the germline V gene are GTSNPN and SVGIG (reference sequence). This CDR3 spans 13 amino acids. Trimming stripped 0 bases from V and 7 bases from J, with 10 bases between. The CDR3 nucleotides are TGTGCCTGGAGTGTTGGGACGCTACAGCCCCAGCATTTT. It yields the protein CAWSVGTLQPQHF.

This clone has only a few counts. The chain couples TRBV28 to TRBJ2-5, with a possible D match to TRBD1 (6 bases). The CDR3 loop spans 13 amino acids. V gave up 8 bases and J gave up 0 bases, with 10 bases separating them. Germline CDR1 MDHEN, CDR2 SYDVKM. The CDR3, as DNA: TGTGCCAGCTCCCGGACAGACCAAGAGACCCAGTACTTC. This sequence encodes CASSRTDQETQYF.

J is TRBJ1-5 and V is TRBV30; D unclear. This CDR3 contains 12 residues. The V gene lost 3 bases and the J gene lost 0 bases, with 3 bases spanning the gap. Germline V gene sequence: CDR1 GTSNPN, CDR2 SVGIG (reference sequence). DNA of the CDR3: TGTGCCTGGAGGGTTAGCAATCAGCCCCAGCATTTT. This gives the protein CAWRVSNQPQHF.

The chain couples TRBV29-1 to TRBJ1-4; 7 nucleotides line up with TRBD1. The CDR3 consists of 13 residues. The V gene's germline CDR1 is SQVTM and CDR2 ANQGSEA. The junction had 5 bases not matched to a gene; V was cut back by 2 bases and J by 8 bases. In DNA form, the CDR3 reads TGCAGCGTTGAACAGGGGGGGAGGGAAAAACTGTTTTTT. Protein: CSVEQGGREKLFF. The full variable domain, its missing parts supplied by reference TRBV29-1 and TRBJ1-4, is SAVISQKPSRDICQRGTSLTIQCQVDSQVTMMFWYRQQPGQSLTLIATANQGSEATYESGFVIDKFPISRPNLTFSTLTVSNMSPEDSSIYLCSVEQGGREKLFFGSGTQLSVL.

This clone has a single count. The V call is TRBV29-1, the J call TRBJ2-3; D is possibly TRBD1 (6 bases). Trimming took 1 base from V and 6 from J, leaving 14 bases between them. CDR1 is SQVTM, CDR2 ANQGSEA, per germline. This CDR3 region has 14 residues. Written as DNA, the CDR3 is TGCAGCGTTGAAGGAACTAGTAGGGGGGATACGCAGTATTTT. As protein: CSVEGTSRGDTQYF.

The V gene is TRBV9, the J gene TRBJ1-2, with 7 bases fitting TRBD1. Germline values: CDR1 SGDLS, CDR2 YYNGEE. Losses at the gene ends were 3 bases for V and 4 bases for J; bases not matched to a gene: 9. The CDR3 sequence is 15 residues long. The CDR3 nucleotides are TGTGCCAGCAGCGCAACTTGGGACAGCAGCTATGGCTACACCTTC. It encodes CASSATWDSSYGYTF.

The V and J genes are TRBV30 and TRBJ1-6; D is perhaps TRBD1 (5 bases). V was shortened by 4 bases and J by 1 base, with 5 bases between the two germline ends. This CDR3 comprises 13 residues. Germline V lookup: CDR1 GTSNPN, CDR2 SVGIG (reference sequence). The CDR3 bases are TGTGCCTGGACAGGGTCCTATAATTCACCCCTCCACTTT. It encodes CAWTGSYNSPLHF.

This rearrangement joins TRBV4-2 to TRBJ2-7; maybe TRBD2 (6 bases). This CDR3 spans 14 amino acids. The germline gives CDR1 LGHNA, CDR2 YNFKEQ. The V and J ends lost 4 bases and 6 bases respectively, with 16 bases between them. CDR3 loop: CASSPRATGAEQYF. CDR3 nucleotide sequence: TGTGCCAGCAGCCCCCGGGCCACGGGAGCCGAGCAGTACTTC.

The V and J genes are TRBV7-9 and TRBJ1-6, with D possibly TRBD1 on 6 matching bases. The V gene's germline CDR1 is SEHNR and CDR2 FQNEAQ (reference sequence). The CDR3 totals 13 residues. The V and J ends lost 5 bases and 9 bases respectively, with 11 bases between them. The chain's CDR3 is CASSLRTASPLHF. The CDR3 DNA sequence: TGTGCCAGCAGCCTACGGACAGCTTCACCCCTCCACTTT.

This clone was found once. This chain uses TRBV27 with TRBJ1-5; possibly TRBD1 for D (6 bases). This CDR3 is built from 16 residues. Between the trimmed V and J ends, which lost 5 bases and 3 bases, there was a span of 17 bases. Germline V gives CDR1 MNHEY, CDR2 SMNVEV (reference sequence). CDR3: CASSPRRDRFNQPQHF. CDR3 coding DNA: TGTGCCAGCAGTCCCCGACGAGACAGGTTCAATCAGCCCCAGCATTTT.

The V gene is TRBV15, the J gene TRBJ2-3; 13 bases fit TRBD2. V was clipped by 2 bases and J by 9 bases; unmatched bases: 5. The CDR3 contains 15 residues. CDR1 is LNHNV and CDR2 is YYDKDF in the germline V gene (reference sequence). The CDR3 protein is CATSRSGLAGVTQYF. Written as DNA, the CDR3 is TGTGCCACCAGCAGATCTGGACTAGCGGGGGTCACGCAGTATTTT.

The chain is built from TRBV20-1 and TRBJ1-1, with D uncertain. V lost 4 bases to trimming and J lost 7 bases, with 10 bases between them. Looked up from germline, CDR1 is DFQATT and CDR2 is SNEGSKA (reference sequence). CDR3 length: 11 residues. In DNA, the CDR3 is TGCAGTGCTACCCCGGAGATTGAAGCTTTCTTT. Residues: CSATPEIEAFF.

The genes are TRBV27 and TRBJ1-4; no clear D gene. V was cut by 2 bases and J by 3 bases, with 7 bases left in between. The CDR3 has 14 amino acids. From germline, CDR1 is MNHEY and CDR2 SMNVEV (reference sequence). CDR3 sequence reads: CASSLLGPNEKLFF. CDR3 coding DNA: TGTGCCAGCAGTTTACTCGGGCCTAATGAAAAACTGTTTTTT.

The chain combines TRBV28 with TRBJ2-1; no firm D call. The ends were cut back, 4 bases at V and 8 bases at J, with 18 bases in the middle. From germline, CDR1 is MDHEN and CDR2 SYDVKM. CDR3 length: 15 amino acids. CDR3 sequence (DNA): TGTGCCAGCAGTTCTTTTGAGGACCCCGCCGATGAGCAGTTCTTC. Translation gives CASSSFEDPADEQFF.

The CDR3 here is CASSLLRTQETQYF. Written as DNA, the CDR3 is TGTGCCAGCAGCTTATTAAGAACCCAAGAGACCCAGTACTTC. The chain recombines TRBV13 with TRBJ2-5; the D is unclear. The CDR3 is 14 amino acids. In germline, CDR1 is PRHDT, CDR2 FYEKMQ (reference sequence). The ends were cut back, 2 bases at V and 1 base at J, with 8 bases in the middle.

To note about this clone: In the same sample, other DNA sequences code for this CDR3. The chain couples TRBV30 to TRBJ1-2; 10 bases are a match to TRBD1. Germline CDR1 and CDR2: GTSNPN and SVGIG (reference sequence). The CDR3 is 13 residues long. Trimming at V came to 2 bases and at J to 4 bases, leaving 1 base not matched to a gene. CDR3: CAWSRDRGYGYTF. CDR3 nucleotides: TGTGCCTGGAGTAGGGACAGGGGCTATGGCTACACCTTC. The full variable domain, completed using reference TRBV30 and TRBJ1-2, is SQTIHQWPATLVQPVGSPLSLECTVEGTSNPNLYWYRQAAGRGLQLLFYSVGIGQISSEVPQNLSASRPQDRQFILSSKKLLLSDSGFYLCAWSRDRGYGYTFGSGTRLTVV.

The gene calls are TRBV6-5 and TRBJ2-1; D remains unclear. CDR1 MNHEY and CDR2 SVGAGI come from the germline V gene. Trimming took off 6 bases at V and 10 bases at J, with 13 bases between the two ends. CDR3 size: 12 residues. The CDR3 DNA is TGTGCCAGCAGCTCAACGGTAGGGGAGCAGTTCTTC. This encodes CASSSTVGEQFF.

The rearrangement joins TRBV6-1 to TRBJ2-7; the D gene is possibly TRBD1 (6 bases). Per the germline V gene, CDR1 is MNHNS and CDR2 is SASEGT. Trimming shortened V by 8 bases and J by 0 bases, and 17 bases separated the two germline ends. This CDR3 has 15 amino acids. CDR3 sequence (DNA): TGTGCCAGCGAGGGGTATGACAGGTCCTCCTACGAGCAGTACTTC. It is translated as CASEGYDRSSYEQYF.

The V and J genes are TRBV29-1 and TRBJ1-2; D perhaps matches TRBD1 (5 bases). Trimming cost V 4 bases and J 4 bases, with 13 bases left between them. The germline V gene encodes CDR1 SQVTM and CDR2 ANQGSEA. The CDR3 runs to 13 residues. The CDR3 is CSVGQGNSYGYTF. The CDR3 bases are TGCAGCGTTGGCCAGGGCAATTCCTATGGCTACACCTTC.

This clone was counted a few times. The CDR3 coding sequence is TGTGCCAGCAGTGGACTAACAGGCTCTGGGGCCAACGTCCTGACTTTC. This encodes CASSGLTGSGANVLTF. The chain links TRBV27 to TRBJ2-6; possibly TRBD2 for D (6 bases). Trimming pared 5 bases from V and 0 bases from J, leaving 11 bases between. The length of the CDR3 is 16 residues. CDR1 is MNHEY, CDR2 SMNVEV, per germline (reference sequence).